This TCR beta chain was captured in a study of T cell repertoires in cytomegalovirus infection. About the study: An indication of both CMV infection and matching HLA type came from public TCR beta signatures.

Concerning this clonotype: Its specificity is not known.

Via MiXCR, TCRdb re-called the reads, giving one row per CDR3 protein. The repertoire holds roughly 500,000 distinct CDR3 sequences, with roughly 43% as singletons. The germline V gene encodes CDR1 SGHRS and CDR2 YFSETQ. The trim removed 5 bases at V and 6 bases at J, leaving 7 bases unmatched. The CDR3 length is 14 residues. This chain connects TRBV5-1 to TRBJ2-3; 9 nucleotides match TRBD1. The origin of this receptor is a human donor in good health (CMV status not recorded). Some clones in this sample may be carry-over from other donors' samples. Sample: cultured PBMCs, taken from culture after CMV antigen stimulation. Here the CDR3 DNA reads TGCGCCAGCAGACAGGGGGCGGAAGAGGATACGCAGTATTTT. Translation gives CASRQGAEEDTQYF.